The rows below give T cell receptor beta chains drawn from one sample of a study of beta chain features in type 1 diabetes. Here immunoSEQ multiplex PCR was the method, and the copy in TCRdb shows in-frame clones only, minus some. The table includes about 180,000 clones, less than 15% detected once. Sequencing was carried out using central memory CD4+ T cells from blood. The receptors stem from a young woman in good health. Both conserved end residues are part of each CDR3. D genes are given only for firm matches. Clone size appears in some rows only: once, few, many, or a class for an expanded clone.

TRBV4-1	.	TRBJ2-7	.	TGCGCCAGCAGCCAAGCGGCGGGACAGTCCTACGAGCAGTACTTC	CASSQAAGQSYEQYF
TRBV4-2	TRBD1	TRBJ2-5	few	TGTGCCAGCAGCCAACCGGACAGGGCAGAGACCCAGTACTTC	CASSQPDRAETQYF
TRBV7-9	TRBD1	TRBJ2-5	few	TGTGCCAGCAGCCCGACAAAGGGACAGGGGATAAGGACCCAGTACTTC	CASSPTKGQGIRTQYF
TRBV28	.	TRBJ2-1	few	TGTGCCAGCAGCCAGCTACGGGACAATGAGCAGTTCTTC	CASSQLRDNEQFF
TRBV18	TRBD2	TRBJ2-1	few	TGTGCCAGCTCCCCAGGTAGCGGGAGAGGTAATGAGCAGTTCTTC	CASSPGSGRGNEQFF
TRBV28	TRBD1	TRBJ1-1	.	TGTGCCAGCAGCATCCCAGGGGGCTGGTCTGCTGAAGCTTTCTTT	CASSIPGGWSAEAFF
TRBV23-1	.	TRBJ1-5	.	TGCGCCAGCAGATGCACTAGGAGAGGGAGGTGTAGCAATCAGCCCCAGCATTTT	CASRCTRRGRCSNQPQHF
TRBV11-3	TRBD1	TRBJ2-1	.	TGTGCCAGCAGTTCTCCGGGACAGGGGGCGGGCAATGAGCAGTTCTTC	CASSSPGQGAGNEQFF
TRBV7-2	TRBD1	TRBJ1-5	.	TGTGCCAGCAGCTTGTGGACAGGGGGCCAGCCCCAGCATTTT	CASSLWTGGQPQHF
TRBV6-6	TRBD2	TRBJ2-1	few	TGTGCCAGCAGTTTATCTAGCGGTGTCTACAATGAGCAGTTCTTC	CASSLSSGVYNEQFF
TRBV28	.	TRBJ2-7	few	TGTGCCAGCAGTTCGGGGGCCTACGAGCAGTACTTC	CASSSGAYEQYF
TRBV6-6	TRBD2	TRBJ2-3	few	TGTGCCAGCAGTGCTCTAGCGGGAGGAGATACGCAGTATTTT	CASSALAGGDTQYF
TRBV2	.	TRBJ2-5	few	TGTGCCAGCACGAGTTTCCAAGAGACCCAGTACTTC	CASTSFQETQYF
TRBV4-2	.	TRBJ2-1	.	TGTGCCAGCAGCCAGTCCCGGGACTATGAGCAGTTCTTC	CASSQSRDYEQFF
TRBV5-6	TRBD1	TRBJ2-1	few	TGTGCCAGCAGCTTGGATTGGACAGGGGCCTCCTACAATGAGCAGTTCTTC	CASSLDWTGASYNEQFF
TRBV7-9	TRBD2	TRBJ2-1	.	TGTGCCAGCAGCTTACACACTAGCGGTTACAATGAGCAGTTCTTC	CASSLHTSGYNEQFF
TRBV11-2	TRBD1	TRBJ2-3	.	TGTGCCAGCAGCTTGGTAGACAGGGGGCAAGATACGCAGTATTTT	CASSLVDRGQDTQYF
TRBV6-1	.	TRBJ2-3	many	TGTGCCAGCAGTGGACCTAGGGATACGCAGTATTTT	CASSGPRDTQYF
TRBV27	.	TRBJ2-3	many	TGTGCCAGCAGCCGGGGATTGGACACAGATACGCAGTATTTT	CASSRGLDTDTQYF
TRBV6-6	.	TRBJ1-2	.	TGTGCCAGCAGCAAACCCTCCGGAGCTAACTATGGCTACACCTTC	CASSKPSGANYGYTF
TRBV9	.	TRBJ2-1	.	TGTGCCAGCAGCCGGAGTATAGGGCGGGAAGGTGGCAATGAGCAGTTCTTC	CASSRSIGREGGNEQFF
TRBV6-1	TRBD1	TRBJ2-7	.	TGTGCCAGCAGCCCAGGGGGCTCTAGGGAGCAGTACTTC	CASSPGGSREQYF
TRBV7-2	.	TRBJ2-1	.	TGTGCCAGCAGCTTAGATAGACGTTACGGCCCTTCGGGGTTCTTC	CASSLDRRYGPSGFF
TRBV29-1	.	TRBJ1-1	.	TGCAGCGTGACGGGACACCTGAACACTGAAGCTTTCTTT	CSVTGHLNTEAFF
TRBV4-1	.	TRBJ1-4	.	TGCGCCAGCAGCCAAGACACAACAGGCTTCGGTCGTGAAAAACTGTTTTTT	CASSQDTTGFGREKLFF
TRBV5-1	TRBD1	TRBJ1-2	.	TGCGCCAGCAGCCCTGGCGGACAGGGGGCACCGATATATGGCTACACCTTC	CASSPGGQGAPIYGYTF
TRBV11-2	TRBD2	TRBJ2-3	.	TGTGCCAGCAGCTCAGTTTTCGGACTAGCGGGCGGCACAGATACGCAGTATTTT	CASSSVFGLAGGTDTQYF
TRBV27	TRBD1	TRBJ1-2	.	TGTGCCAGCACCACCCTGGGCAGGGGGGTAGTAGATGGCTACACCTTC	CASTTLGRGVVDGYTF
TRBV19	TRBD1	TRBJ1-2	.	TGTGCCAGCAAGTCCCAGGGGGGCGACAGACCCTATGGCTACACCTTC	CASKSQGGDRPYGYTF